The next 2 T cell receptor beta chains were all read from a single sample in a study of blood T cell repertoires in COVID-19. TCRdb's table, derived via immunoSEQ multiplex PCR, lists solely in-frame clones and lacks some. This table has a few hundred thousand clones, approximately 86% appearing once. The specimen sequenced was peripheral blood. These receptors all stem from a woman in her twenties or thirties with acute or convalescent COVID-19.

The V and J genes are TRBV5-8 and TRBJ2-7, with D uncertain. The CDR3 is 10 residues long. Germline lookup yields CDR1 SGHTS and CDR2 YDEGEE. With 5 bases removed from V and 6 bases from J, the gap between germline ends came to 6 bases. The CDR3 here is CASRDSEQYF. In DNA form, the CDR3 reads TGTGCCAGCAGAGATAGCGAGCAGTACTTC.

This rearrangement joins TRBV29-1 to TRBJ2-7; possible D gene TRBD2, 5 bases. Trimming stripped 7 bases from V and 0 bases from J, with 10 bases between. The CDR3 loop spans 12 amino acids. Germline CDR1 reads SQVTM; CDR2 reads ANQGSEA. This CDR3 reads CSGGQNSYEQYF. In DNA form, the CDR3 reads TGCAGCGGAGGGCAGAACTCCTACGAGCAGTACTTC.